This TCR beta chain appears in the sequencing data of a study of blood T cell repertoires in COVID-19. There are 16 residues in the CDR3. Germline V lookup: CDR1 WSHSY, CDR2 SAAADI. The V gene end was trimmed by 3 bases and the J gene end by 2 bases; junction bases not matched to a gene: 4. Measured with immunoSEQ multiplex PCR; TCRdb has only the in-frame clones, and not every one. The repertoire holds 98,000 or so clones, with roughly 91% as singletons. This sequence joins TRBV10-2 and TRBJ2-1; TRBD1 matches at 10 bases. The source of this sequence is a human donor in a cohort sampled during active COVID-19. Sequenced material: peripheral blood. The CDR3 region is CASSETGTGAYNEQFF. The CDR3 coding sequence is TGCGCCAGCAGTGAAACCGGGACAGGGGCCTACAATGAGCAGTTCTTC.